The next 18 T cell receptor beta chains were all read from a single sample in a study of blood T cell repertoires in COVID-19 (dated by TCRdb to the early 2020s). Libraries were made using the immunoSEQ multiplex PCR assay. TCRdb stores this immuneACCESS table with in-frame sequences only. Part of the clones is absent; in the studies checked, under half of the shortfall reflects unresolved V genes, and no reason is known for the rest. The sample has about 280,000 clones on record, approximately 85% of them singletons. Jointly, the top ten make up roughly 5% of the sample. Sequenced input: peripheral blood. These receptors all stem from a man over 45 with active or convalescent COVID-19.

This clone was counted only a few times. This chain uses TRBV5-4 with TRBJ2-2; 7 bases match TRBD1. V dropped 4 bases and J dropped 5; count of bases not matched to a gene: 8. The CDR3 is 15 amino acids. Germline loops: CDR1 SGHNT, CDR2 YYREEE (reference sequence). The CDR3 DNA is TGTGCCAGCAGCCCCGACAGGGTCCGGACCGGGGAGCTGTTTTTT. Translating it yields CASSPDRVRTGELFF.

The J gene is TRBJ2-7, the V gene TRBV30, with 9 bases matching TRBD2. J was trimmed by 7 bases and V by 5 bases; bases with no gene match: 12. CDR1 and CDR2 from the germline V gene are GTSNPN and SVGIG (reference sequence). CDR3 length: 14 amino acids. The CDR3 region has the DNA TGTGCCTGGGGTTTGGGCGGGAGGGCAGGAGAGCAGTACTTC. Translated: CAWGLGGRAGEQYF.

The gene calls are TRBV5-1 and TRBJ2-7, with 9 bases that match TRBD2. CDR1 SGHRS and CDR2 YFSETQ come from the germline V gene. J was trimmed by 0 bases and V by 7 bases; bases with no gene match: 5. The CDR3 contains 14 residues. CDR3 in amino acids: CASQREVSSYEQYF. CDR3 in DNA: TGCGCCAGCCAGCGGGAGGTGAGCTCCTACGAGCAGTACTTC.

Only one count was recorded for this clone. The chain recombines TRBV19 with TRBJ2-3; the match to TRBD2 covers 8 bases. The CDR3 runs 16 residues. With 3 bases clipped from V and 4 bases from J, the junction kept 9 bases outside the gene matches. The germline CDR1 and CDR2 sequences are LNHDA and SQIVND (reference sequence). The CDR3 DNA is TGTGCCAGTAGTATGGGGCGGGAGGCGAGCGCAGATACGCAGTATTTT. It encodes CASSMGREASADTQYF.

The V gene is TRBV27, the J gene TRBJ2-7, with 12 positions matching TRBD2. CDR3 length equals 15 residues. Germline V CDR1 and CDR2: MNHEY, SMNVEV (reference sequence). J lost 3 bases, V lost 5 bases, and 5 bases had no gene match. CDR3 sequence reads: CASSLKGLAGYEQYF. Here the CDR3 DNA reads TGTGCCAGCAGTCTAAAGGGACTAGCGGGCTACGAGCAGTACTTC.

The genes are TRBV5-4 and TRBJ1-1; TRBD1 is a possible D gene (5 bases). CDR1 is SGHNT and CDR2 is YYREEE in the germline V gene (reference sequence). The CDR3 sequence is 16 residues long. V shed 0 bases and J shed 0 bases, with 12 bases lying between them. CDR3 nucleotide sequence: TGTGCCAGCAGCTTGGGCGGGGGTGGTATGAACACTGAAGCTTTCTTT. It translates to CASSLGGGGMNTEAFF.

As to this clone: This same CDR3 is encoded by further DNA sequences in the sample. The CDR3 here is CASSLGQGPYEQYF. The DNA of the CDR3 is TGCGCCAGCAGCTTGGGGCAGGGGCCCTACGAGCAGTACTTC. The rearrangement links TRBV5-1 to TRBJ2-7; a possible D gene is TRBD1 (6 bases). Trimming stripped 0 bases from V and 2 bases from J, with 9 bases between. The CDR3 is 14 residues long. Germline V lookup: CDR1 SGHRS, CDR2 YFSETQ. Variable domain in full (rest from reference TRBV5-1 and TRBJ2-7): KAGVTQTPRYLIKTRGQQVTLSCSPISGHRSVSWYQQTPGQGLQFLFEYFSETQRNKGNFPGRFSGRQFSNSRSEMNVSTLELGDSALYLCASSLGQGPYEQYFGPGTRLTVT.

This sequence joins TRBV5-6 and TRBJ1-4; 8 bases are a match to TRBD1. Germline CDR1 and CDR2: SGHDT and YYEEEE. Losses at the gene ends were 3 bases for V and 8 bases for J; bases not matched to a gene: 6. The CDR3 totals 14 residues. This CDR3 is CASSSSGTGEKLFF. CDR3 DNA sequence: TGTGCCAGCAGCTCTTCCGGGACAGGCGAAAAACTGTTTTTT.

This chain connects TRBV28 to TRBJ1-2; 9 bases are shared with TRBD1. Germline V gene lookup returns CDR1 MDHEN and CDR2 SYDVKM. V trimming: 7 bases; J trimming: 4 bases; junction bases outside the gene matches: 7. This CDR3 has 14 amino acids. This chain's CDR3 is CASTPGQGTYGYTF. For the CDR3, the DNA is TGTGCCAGCACCCCTGGACAGGGGACCTATGGCTACACCTTC.

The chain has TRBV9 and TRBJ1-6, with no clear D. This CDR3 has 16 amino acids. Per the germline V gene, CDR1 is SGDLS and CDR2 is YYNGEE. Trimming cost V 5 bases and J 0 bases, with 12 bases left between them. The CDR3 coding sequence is TGTGCCAGCAGTCCTAGCCTAAGCTCCTATAATTCACCCCTCCACTTT. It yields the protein CASSPSLSSYNSPLHF.

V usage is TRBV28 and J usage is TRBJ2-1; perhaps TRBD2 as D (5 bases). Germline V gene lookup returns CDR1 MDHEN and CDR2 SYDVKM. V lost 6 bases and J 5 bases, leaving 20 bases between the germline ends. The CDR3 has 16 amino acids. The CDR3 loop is CASRAMGSTPNNEQFF. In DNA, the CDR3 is TGTGCCAGCAGAGCTATGGGGAGCACCCCAAACAATGAGCAGTTCTTC.

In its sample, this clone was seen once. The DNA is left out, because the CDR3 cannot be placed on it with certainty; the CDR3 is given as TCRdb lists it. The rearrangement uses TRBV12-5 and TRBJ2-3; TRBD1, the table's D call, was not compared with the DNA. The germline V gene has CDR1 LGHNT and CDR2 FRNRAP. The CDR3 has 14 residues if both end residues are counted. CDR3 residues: CASGLTFGWGASRF.

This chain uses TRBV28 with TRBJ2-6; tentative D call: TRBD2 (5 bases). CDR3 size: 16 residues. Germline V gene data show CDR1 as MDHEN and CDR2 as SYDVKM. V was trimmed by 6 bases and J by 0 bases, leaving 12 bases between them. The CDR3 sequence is CASRIRRISGANVLTF. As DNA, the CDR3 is TGTGCCAGCAGGATCCGGAGGATCTCTGGGGCCAACGTCCTGACTTTC.

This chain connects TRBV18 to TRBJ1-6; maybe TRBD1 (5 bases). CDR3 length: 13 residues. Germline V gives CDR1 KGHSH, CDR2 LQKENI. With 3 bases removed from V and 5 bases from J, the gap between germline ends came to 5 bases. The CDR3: CASSPRDNSPLHF. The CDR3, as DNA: TGTGCCAGCTCACCCAGGGATAATTCACCCCTCCACTTT.

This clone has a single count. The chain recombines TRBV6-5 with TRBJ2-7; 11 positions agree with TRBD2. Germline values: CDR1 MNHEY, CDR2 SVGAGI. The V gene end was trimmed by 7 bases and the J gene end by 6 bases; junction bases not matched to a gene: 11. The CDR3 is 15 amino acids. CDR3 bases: TGTGCCAGCACCTTAGCGGGAGGGCTTGGAGGCGAGCAGTACTTC. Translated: CASTLAGGLGGEQYF.

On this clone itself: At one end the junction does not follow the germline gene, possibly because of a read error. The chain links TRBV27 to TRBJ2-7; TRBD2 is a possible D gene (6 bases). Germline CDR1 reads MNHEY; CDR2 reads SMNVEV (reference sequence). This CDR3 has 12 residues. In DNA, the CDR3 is TGCCTCACCCGGACGGGAGCCTACGAGCAGTACTTC. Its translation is CLTRTGAYEQYF.

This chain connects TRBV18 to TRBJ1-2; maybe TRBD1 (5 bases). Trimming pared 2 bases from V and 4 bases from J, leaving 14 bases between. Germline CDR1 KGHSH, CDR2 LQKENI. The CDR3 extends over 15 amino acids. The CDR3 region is CASSPSGQTLYGYTF. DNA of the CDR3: TGTGCCAGCTCACCATCCGGACAAACACTCTATGGCTACACCTTC.

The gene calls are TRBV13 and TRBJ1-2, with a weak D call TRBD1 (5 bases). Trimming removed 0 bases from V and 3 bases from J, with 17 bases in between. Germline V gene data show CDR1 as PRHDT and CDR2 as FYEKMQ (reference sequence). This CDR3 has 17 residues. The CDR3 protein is CASSLGVGHSADYGYTF. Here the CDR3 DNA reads TGTGCCAGCAGCTTAGGGGTCGGACACTCGGCGGACTATGGCTACACCTTC.